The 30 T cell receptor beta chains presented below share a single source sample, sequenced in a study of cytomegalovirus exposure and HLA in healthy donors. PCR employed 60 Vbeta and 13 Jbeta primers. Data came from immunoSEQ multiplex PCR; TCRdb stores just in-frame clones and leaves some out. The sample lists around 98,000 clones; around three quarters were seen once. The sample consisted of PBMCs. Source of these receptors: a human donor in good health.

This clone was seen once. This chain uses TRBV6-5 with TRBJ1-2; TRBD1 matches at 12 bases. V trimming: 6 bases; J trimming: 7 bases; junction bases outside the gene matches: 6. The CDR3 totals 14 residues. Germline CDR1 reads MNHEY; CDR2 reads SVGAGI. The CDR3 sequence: CASSTGQGAVGYTF. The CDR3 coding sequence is TGTGCCAGCAGCACGGGACAGGGGGCGGTTGGCTACACCTTC.

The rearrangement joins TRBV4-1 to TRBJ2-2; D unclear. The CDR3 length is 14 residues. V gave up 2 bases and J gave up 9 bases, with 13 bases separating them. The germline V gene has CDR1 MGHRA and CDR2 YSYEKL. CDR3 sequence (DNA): TGCGCCAGCAGCCAACTCCGTTCCGGTCGGGAGCTGTTTTTT. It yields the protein CASSQLRSGRELFF.

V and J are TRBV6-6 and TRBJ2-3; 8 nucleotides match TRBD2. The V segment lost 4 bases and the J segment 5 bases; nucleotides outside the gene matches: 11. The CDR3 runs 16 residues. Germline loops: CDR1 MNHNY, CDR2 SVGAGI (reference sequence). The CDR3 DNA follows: TGTGCCAGCAGTTTCAGGGCGGGAGGAGGTGTAGATACGCAGTATTTT. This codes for CASSFRAGGGVDTQYF.

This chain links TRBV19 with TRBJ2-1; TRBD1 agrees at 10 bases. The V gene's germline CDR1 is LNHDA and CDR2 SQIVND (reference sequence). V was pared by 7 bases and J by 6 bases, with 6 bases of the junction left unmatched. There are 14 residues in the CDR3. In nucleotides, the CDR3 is TGTGCCAGTACCCGGACAGGGGGAGTCAATGAGCAGTTCTTC. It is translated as CASTRTGGVNEQFF.

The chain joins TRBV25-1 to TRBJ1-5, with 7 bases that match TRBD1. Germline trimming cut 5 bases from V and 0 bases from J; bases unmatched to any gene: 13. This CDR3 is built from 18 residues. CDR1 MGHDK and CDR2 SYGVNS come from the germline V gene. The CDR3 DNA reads TGTGCCAGCAGTTCATCCCAGGGGGTCGGGTATAGCAATCAGCCCCAGCATTTT. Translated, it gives CASSSSQGVGYSNQPQHF.

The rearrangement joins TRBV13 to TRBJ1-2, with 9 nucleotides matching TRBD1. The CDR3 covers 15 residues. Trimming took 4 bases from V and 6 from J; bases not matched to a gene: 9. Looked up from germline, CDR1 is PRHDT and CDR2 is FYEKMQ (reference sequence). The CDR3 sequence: CASSSRDREVHGYTF. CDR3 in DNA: TGTGCCAGCAGCTCCCGGGACAGGGAAGTCCATGGCTACACCTTC.

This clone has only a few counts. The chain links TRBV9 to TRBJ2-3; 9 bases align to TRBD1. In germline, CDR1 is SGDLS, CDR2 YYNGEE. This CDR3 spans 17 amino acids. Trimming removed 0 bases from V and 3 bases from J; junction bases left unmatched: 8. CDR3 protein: CASSVGTGASGTDTQYF. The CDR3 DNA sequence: TGTGCCAGCAGCGTAGGGACAGGGGCCTCGGGTACAGATACGCAGTATTTT.

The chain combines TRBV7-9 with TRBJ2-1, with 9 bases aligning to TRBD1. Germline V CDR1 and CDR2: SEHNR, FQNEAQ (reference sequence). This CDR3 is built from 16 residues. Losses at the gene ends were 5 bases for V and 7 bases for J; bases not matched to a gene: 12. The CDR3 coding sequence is TGTGCCAGCAGCGAATCCGGACAGGGGTCAGGTAATGAGCAGTTCTTC. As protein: CASSESGQGSGNEQFF.

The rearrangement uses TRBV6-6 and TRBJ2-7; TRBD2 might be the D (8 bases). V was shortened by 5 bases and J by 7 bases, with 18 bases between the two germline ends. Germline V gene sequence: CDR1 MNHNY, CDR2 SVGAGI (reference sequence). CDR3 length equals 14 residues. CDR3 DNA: TGTGCCAGCAGTGACAGGGCCGGGAGGGATGAGCAGTACTTC. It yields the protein CASSDRAGRDEQYF.

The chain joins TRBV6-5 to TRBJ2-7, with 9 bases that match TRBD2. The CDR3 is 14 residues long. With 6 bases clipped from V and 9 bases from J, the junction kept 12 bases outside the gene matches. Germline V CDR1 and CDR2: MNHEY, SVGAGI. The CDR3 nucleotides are TGTGCCAGCAGGCGTCCGGGACTAGCAGCATGGCAGTACTTC. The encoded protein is CASRRPGLAAWQYF.

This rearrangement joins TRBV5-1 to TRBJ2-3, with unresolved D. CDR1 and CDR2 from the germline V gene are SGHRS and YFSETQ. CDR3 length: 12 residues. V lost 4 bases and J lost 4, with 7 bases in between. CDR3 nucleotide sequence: TGCGCCAGCAGCACGTGGCCAGATACGCAGTATTTT. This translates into CASSTWPDTQYF.

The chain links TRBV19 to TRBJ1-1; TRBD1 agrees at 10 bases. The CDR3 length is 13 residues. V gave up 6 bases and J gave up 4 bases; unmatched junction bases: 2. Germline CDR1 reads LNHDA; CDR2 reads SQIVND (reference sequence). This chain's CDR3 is CASRDRGITEAFF. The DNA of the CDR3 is TGTGCCAGTAGGGACAGGGGGATCACTGAAGCTTTCTTT.

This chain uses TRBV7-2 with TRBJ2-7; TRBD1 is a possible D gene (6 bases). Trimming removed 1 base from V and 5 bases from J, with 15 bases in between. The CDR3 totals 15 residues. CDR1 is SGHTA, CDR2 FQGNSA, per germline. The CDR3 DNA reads TGTGCCAGCAGCTTAGATTGGACAGTCAGCAACGAGCAGTACTTC. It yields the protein CASSLDWTVSNEQYF.

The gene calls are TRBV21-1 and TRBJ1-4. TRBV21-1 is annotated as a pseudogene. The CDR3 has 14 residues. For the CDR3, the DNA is TGTGCCAGCAGCTTCCGAGGTGGGAATGAAAAACTGTTTTTT. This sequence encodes CASSFRGGNEKLFF.

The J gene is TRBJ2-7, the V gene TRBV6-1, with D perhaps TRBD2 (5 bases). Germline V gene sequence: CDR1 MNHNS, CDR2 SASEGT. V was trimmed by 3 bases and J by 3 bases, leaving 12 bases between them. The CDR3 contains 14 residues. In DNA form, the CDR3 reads TGTGCCAGCAGTGACCGGTCGGGGTTCTACGAGCAGTACTTC. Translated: CASSDRSGFYEQYF.

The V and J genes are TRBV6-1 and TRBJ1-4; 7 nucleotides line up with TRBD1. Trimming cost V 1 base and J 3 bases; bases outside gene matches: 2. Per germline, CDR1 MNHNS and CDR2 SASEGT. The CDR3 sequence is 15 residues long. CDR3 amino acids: CASSEETGPNEKLFF. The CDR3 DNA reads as TGTGCCAGCAGTGAAGAGACAGGGCCTAATGAAAAACTGTTTTTT.

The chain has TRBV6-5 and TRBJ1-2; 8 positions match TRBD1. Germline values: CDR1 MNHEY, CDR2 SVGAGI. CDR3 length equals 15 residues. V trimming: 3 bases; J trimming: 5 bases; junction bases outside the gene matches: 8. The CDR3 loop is CASSYVQGAGYGYTF. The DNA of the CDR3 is TGTGCCAGCAGTTATGTCCAGGGGGCAGGATATGGCTACACCTTC.

For the CDR3, the DNA is TGTGCCAGCAGTGAATTCACACTAGCTACTGGCACTGAAGCTTTCTTT. Translating it yields CASSEFTLATGTEAFF. The chain employs TRBV25-1 and TRBJ1-1; no clear D gene. The CDR3 runs to 16 residues. Germline assignment: CDR1 MGHDK and CDR2 SYGVNS. V gave up 1 base and J gave up 4 bases, with 16 bases separating them.

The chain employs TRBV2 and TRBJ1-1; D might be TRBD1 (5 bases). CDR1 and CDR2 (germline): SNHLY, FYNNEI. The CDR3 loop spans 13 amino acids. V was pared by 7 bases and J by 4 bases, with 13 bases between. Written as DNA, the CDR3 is TGTGCCAGCAATGCCCCGCAGGGCACTGAAGCTTTCTTT. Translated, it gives CASNAPQGTEAFF.

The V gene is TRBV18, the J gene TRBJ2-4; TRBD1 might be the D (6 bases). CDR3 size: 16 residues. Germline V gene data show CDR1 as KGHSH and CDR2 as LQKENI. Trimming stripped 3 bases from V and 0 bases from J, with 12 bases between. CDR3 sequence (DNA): TGTGCCAGCTCACCCGGGGACACTATAGCCAAAAACATTCAGTACTTC. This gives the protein CASSPGDTIAKNIQYF. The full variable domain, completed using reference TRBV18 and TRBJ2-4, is NAGVMQNPRHLVRRRGQEARLRCSPMKGHSHVYWYRQLPEEGLKFMVYLQKENIIDESGMPKERFSAEFPKEGPSILRIQQVVRGDSAAYFCASSPGDTIAKNIQYFGAGTRLSVL.

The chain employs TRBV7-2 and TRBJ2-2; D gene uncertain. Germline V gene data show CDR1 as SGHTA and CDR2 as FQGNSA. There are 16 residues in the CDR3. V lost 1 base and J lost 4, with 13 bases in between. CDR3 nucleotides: TGTGCCAGCAGCTTAGTTCGCGCCTGGAGCACCGGGGAGCTGTTTTTT. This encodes CASSLVRAWSTGELFF.

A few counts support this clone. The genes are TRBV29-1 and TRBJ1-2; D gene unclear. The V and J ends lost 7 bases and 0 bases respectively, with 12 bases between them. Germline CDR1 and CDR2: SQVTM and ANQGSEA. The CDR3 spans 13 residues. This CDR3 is CSGGHSANYGYTF. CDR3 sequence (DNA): TGCAGCGGAGGGCACTCCGCTAACTATGGCTACACCTTC.

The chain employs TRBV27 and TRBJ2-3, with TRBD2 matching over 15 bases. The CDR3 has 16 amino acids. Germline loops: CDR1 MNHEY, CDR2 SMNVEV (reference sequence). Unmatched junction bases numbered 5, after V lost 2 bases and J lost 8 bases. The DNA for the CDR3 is TGTGCCAGCAGTTTACCGGGACTAGCGGGGGGAGTTACGCAGTATTTT. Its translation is CASSLPGLAGGVTQYF.

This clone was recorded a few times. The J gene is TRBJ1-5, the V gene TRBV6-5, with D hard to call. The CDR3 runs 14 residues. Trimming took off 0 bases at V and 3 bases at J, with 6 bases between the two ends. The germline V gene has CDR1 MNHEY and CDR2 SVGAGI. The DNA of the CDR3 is TGTGCCAGCAGTTACTCGGGAGTCAATCAGCCCCAGCATTTT. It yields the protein CASSYSGVNQPQHF.

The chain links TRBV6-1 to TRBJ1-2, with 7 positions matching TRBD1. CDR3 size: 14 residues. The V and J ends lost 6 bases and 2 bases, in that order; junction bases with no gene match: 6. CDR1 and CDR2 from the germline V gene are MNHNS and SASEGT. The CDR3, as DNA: TGTGCCAGCAGCATTCCACAGGGGAACTATGGCTACACCTTC. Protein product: CASSIPQGNYGYTF.

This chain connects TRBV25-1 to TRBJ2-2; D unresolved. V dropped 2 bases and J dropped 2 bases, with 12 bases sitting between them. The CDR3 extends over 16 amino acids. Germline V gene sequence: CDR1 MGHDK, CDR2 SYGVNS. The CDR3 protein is CASSEIANGNTGELFF. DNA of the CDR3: TGTGCCAGCAGTGAAATAGCCAATGGAAACACCGGGGAGCTGTTTTTT.

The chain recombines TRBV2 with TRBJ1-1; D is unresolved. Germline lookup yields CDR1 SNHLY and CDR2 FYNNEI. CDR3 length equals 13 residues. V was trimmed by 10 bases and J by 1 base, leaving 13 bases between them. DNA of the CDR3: TGTGCCACCCACCGGGAAACGAACACTGAAGCTTTCTTT. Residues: CATHRETNTEAFF.

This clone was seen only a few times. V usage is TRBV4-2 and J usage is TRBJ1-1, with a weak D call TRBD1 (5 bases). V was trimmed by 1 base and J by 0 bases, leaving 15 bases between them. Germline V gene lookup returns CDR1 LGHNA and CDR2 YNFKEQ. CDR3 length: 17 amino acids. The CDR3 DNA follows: TGTGCCAGCAGCCAAGTCGGAAGGAGGGACCTGAACACTGAAGCTTTCTTT. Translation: CASSQVGRRDLNTEAFF.

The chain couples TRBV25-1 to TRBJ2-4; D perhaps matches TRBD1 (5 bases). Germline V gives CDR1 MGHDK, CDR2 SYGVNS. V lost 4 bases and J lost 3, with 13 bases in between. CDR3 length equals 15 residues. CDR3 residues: CASSVTRGDKNIQYF. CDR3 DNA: TGTGCCAGCAGTGTTACAAGGGGTGACAAAAACATTCAGTACTTC.

The CDR3 DNA reads as TGTGCCAGCAGTTTACTAGCGGGGATCCAAGAGACCCAGTACTTC. This sequence encodes CASSLLAGIQETQYF. This chain uses TRBV27 with TRBJ2-5, with 9 bases identical to TRBD2. The germline V gene encodes CDR1 MNHEY and CDR2 SMNVEV (reference sequence). CDR3 size: 15 residues. The trim removed 2 bases at V and 1 base at J, leaving 2 bases unmatched.